The 16 T cell receptor beta chains reported below all come from one sample, sequenced in a study of cytomegalovirus exposure and HLA in healthy donors. 13 Jbeta primers and 60 Vbeta primers were used for the PCR. The protocol was immunoSEQ multiplex PCR, while the TCRdb copy is restricted to in-frame clones and leaves out a portion. Seen here are some 150,000 clones, 70% to 90% observed once, and the top ten hold roughly 2.4%. Sequences were obtained from PBMCs. The receptors here all came from a woman aged 18-30 years in good health and CMV-seronegative.

The chain joins TRBV7-2 to TRBJ2-2, with D hard to call. CDR1 is SGHTA and CDR2 is FQGNSA in the germline V gene. Trimming stripped 1 base from V and 4 bases from J, with 7 bases between. The CDR3 contains 14 residues. For the CDR3, the DNA is TGTGCCAGCAGCTTAGGACTCAGCACCGGGGAGCTGTTTTTT. This codes for CASSLGLSTGELFF. The variable domain in full, with the rest retrieved from reference TRBV7-2 and TRBJ2-2, is GAGVSQSPSNKVTEKGKDVELRCDPISGHTALYWYRQSLGQGLEFLIYFQGNSAPDKSGLPSDRFSAERTGGSVSTLTIQRTQQEDSAVYLCASSLGLSTGELFFGEGSRLTVL.

The chain uses TRBV25-1 and TRBJ1-6, with D possibly being TRBD1 (6 bases). The germline CDR1 and CDR2 sequences are MGHDK and SYGVNS. Trimming pared 8 bases from V and 3 bases from J, leaving 8 bases between. CDR3 length: 13 residues. CDR3 in amino acids: CASHRDYNSPLHF. The CDR3 nucleotides read TGTGCCAGCCACAGGGACTATAATTCACCCCTCCACTTT.

V gene TRBV7-2 combines with J gene TRBJ2-5; D might be TRBD2 (6 bases). The CDR3 loop spans 14 amino acids. V gave up 3 bases and J gave up 1 base, with 9 bases separating them. CDR1 is SGHTA, CDR2 FQGNSA, per germline. CDR3 nucleotides: TGTGCCAGCAGCTTCCGGGGGAGCCAAGAGACCCAGTACTTC. This gives the protein CASSFRGSQETQYF.

This clone was picked up one time. The gene calls are TRBV28 and TRBJ1-4; tentatively, D is TRBD1 (6 bases). The CDR3 is made up of 15 amino acids. Trimming took off 7 bases at V and 8 bases at J, with 20 bases between the two ends. Germline CDR1 is MDHEN and CDR2 is SYDVKM. The CDR3: CASNLGRGVWEKLFF. The DNA of the CDR3 is TGTGCCAGCAACCTCGGGAGGGGGGTTTGGGAAAAACTGTTTTTT.

The chain is built from TRBV6-1 and TRBJ2-2, with a possible D match to TRBD1 (6 bases). CDR1 and CDR2 from the germline V gene are MNHNS and SASEGT. This CDR3 contains 14 residues. The V end lost 7 bases, the J end lost 1 base, and 10 bases lay between the germline ends. The CDR3, as DNA: TGTGCCAGCATGGGCAGGGGGAACACCGGGGAGCTGTTTTTT. Encoded protein: CASMGRGNTGELFF.

This chain joins TRBV30 and TRBJ2-1; D ambiguous. Germline values: CDR1 GTSNPN, CDR2 SVGIG (reference sequence). V was shortened by 2 bases and J by 0 bases, with 11 bases between the two germline ends. The CDR3 covers 15 residues. The CDR3 region is CAWSTCGISYNEQFF. The CDR3 DNA reads as TGTGCCTGGAGTACTTGCGGCATCTCCTACAATGAGCAGTTCTTC.

This chain uses TRBV5-3 with TRBJ1-5; D possibly corresponds to TRBD1 (5 bases). TRBV5-3 is designated an ORF whose function remains uncertain. This CDR3 comprises 14 residues. Trimming pared 7 bases from V and 2 bases from J, leaving 13 bases between. The CDR3 DNA is TGTGCCAGATTGGGGGGTCCAGGCAATCAGCCCCAGCATTTT. It yields the protein CARLGGPGNQPQHF.

The CDR3 region has the DNA TGTGCCAGCTCACCATCCCTAGCGGGGGCGACCGGGGAGCTGTTTTTT. This sequence encodes CASSPSLAGATGELFF. This sequence joins TRBV18 and TRBJ2-2, with TRBD2 matching 10 bases. Germline CDR1 and CDR2: KGHSH and LQKENI. The length of the CDR3 is 16 residues. After removal of 2 bases from V and 5 bases from J, the junction contained 5 bases not matched to a gene.

A few counts support this clone. The rearrangement joins TRBV7-3 to TRBJ1-3; D not resolved. V lost 4 bases and J 7 bases, leaving 14 bases between the germline ends. CDR3 size: 14 residues. Looked up from germline, CDR1 is SGHTA and CDR2 is FQGTGA. The CDR3 here is CASSSLVPRNTIYF. CDR3 bases: TGTGCCAGCAGCTCCCTCGTTCCCCGGAACACCATATATTTT. Combining the CDR3 with reference TRBV7-3 and TRBJ1-3 gives the whole variable domain GAGVSQTPSNKVTEKGKYVELRCDPISGHTALYWYRQSLGQGPEFLIYFQGTGAADDSGLPNDRFFAVRPEGSVSTLKIQRTERGDSAVYLCASSSLVPRNTIYFGEGSWLTVV.

The table lists this clone with a count of one. The V gene is TRBV5-1, the J gene TRBJ2-1; 7 bases map to TRBD2. Germline V gene data show CDR1 as SGHRS and CDR2 as YFSETQ. V shed 0 bases, J shed 5 bases, and the junction held 14 bases outside the gene matches. The CDR3 totals 18 residues. As DNA, the CDR3 is TGCGCCAGCAGCTTGGATTTTCTAGCGGATATGAAAAACAATGAGCAGTTCTTC. Amino acid sequence: CASSLDFLADMKNNEQFF.

V usage is TRBV29-1 and J usage is TRBJ2-3; 9 bases line up with TRBD1. CDR1 is SQVTM, CDR2 ANQGSEA, per germline. With 7 bases clipped from V and 4 bases from J, the junction kept 9 bases outside the gene matches. The CDR3 covers 14 residues. CDR3 DNA: TGCAGCGGTCAACAGGGGGCAAGCCCAGATACGCAGTATTTT. This codes for CSGQQGASPDTQYF.

The V gene is TRBV2, the J gene TRBJ2-3, with TRBD2 as a possible D gene (6 bases). Germline CDR1 is SNHLY and CDR2 is FYNNEI. The CDR3 has 12 residues. Trimming left V 4 bases short and J 6 bases short, with 8 bases between. CDR3 residues: CASSALADTQYF. DNA for the CDR3: TGTGCCAGCAGTGCTCTAGCGGATACGCAGTATTTT.

V gene TRBV30 combines with J gene TRBJ2-1, with D possibly TRBD2 on 6 matching bases. Germline CDR1 GTSNPN, CDR2 SVGIG (reference sequence). The CDR3 extends over 13 amino acids. V dropped 2 bases and J dropped 8 bases, with 13 bases sitting between them. This CDR3 is CAWSLGEEDEQFF. The CDR3 DNA reads TGTGCCTGGAGTTTGGGGGAGGAGGATGAGCAGTTCTTC.

The chain is built from TRBV27 and TRBJ1-3; perhaps TRBD1 as D (5 bases). The germline V gene encodes CDR1 MNHEY and CDR2 SMNVEV (reference sequence). The CDR3 runs 14 residues. V was cut by 0 bases and J by 7 bases, with 10 bases left in between. The CDR3 loop reads CASSLSGGSNTIYF. The CDR3 DNA reads as TGTGCCAGCAGTTTATCGGGGGGGAGCAACACCATATATTTT.

This chain uses TRBV21-1 with TRBJ2-1; the table calls TRBD2, which could not be checked here. TRBV21-1 is noted as a pseudogene. This CDR3 is built from 15 residues. Here the CDR3 DNA reads TGTGCCAGCATCCCCTGGGGGGGGTCCTACAATGAGCAGTTCTTC. Its translation is CASIPWGGSYNEQFF.

This chain connects TRBV11-2 to TRBJ1-3; D gene uncertain. The CDR3 is 14 amino acids. The V end lost 3 bases, the J end lost 1 base, and 7 bases lay between the germline ends. CDR1 SGHAT and CDR2 FQNNGV come from the germline V gene. The CDR3 DNA reads TGTGCCAGCAGCTTGAGGGCGTCTGGAAACACCATATATTTT. Translating it yields CASSLRASGNTIYF.